These 32 T cell receptor beta chains were all obtained from the same sample, sequenced in a study of blood T cell repertoires in COVID-19. Some clones are missing from TCRdb's copy, which holds only in-frame ones; the method was immunoSEQ multiplex PCR. Of about 84,000 clones listed, 90% to 95% are singletons. Sequencing was carried out using peripheral blood. These TCRs come from a human donor with active COVID-19. The donor label of this sample is uncertain.

This chain joins TRBV5-4 and TRBJ2-1, with a weak D call TRBD1 (6 bases). CDR1 and CDR2 from the germline V gene are SGHNT and YYREEE (reference sequence). V lost 6 bases, J lost 6 bases, and 13 bases lay in between. CDR3 length equals 13 residues. CDR3 amino acids: CASKDRSSNEQFF. CDR3 nucleotide sequence: TGTGCCAGCAAGGACAGATCAAGCAATGAGCAGTTCTTC.

The rearrangement joins TRBV25-1 to TRBJ1-4; D is unresolved. The CDR3 sequence is 14 residues long. Per the germline V gene, CDR1 is MGHDK and CDR2 is SYGVNS. V was shortened by 3 bases and J by 4 bases, with 9 bases between the two germline ends. The CDR3 is CASSDSRVNEKLFF. The CDR3 DNA follows: TGTGCCAGCAGTGATTCGAGGGTTAATGAAAAACTGTTTTTT. The variable domain in full, completed from reference TRBV25-1 and TRBJ1-4, reads EADIYQTPRYLVIGTGKKITLECSQTMGHDKMYWYQQDPGMELHLIHYSYGVNSTEKGDLSSESTVSRIRTEHFPLTLESARPSHTSQYLCASSDSRVNEKLFFGSGTQLSVL.

The gene calls are TRBV5-6 and TRBJ1-1; tentatively, D is TRBD1 (5 bases). V shed 4 bases and J shed 5 bases, with 18 bases lying between them. This CDR3 spans 15 amino acids. The germline V gene has CDR1 SGHDT and CDR2 YYEEEE. CDR3 coding DNA: TGTGCCAGCAGCCGAGAAGGACAATTTTGGACTGAAGCTTTCTTT. This encodes CASSREGQFWTEAFF.

This rearrangement joins TRBV6-5 to TRBJ2-7; TRBD2 matches at 7 bases. Trimming cost V 10 bases and J 0 bases; bases outside gene matches: 6. The germline V gene has CDR1 MNHEY and CDR2 SVGAGI. The CDR3 length is 13 residues. As DNA, the CDR3 is TGTGCCACCAGCGGGAAGTACTCCTACGAGCAGTACTTC. Residues: CATSGKYSYEQYF.

The chain combines TRBV30 with TRBJ2-7, with D perhaps matching TRBD2 (5 bases). Germline CDR1 is GTSNPN and CDR2 is SVGIG (reference sequence). Trimming shortened V by 4 bases and J by 0 bases, and 13 bases separated the two germline ends. CDR3 length: 14 residues. The CDR3 nucleotides read TGTGCCTGGAACCTAATAACTAGCTCCTACGAGCAGTACTTC. Translating gives CAWNLITSSYEQYF.

The chain combines TRBV7-2 with TRBJ2-2, with 8 nucleotides matching TRBD2. V lost 1 base to trimming and J lost 0 bases; unmatched junction nucleotides: 7. The CDR3 runs 18 residues. Looked up from germline, CDR1 is SGHTA and CDR2 is FQGNSA. The CDR3 loop is CASSLGGRGGTNTGELFF. Written as DNA, the CDR3 is TGTGCCAGCAGCTTAGGGGGACGCGGGGGGACGAACACCGGGGAGCTGTTTTTT.

The V and J genes are TRBV4-3 and TRBJ2-7; D gene unclear. There are 14 residues in the CDR3. From germline, CDR1 is LGHNA and CDR2 YSLEER. V was pared by 3 bases and J by 3 bases, with 12 bases between. CDR3 in amino acids: CASSQQAHRYEQYF. In nucleotides, the CDR3 is TGCGCCAGCAGCCAGCAGGCCCACCGCTACGAGCAGTACTTC.

The chain joins TRBV3-1 (or the pseudogene TRBV3-2) to TRBJ2-3; D is unclear. Germline assignment: CDR1 LGHDT and CDR2 YNNKEL (reference sequence). The CDR3 totals 16 residues. With 4 bases removed from V and 3 bases from J, the gap between germline ends came to 17 bases. The CDR3 here is CASSRDVGHWTDTQYF. As DNA, the CDR3 is TGTGCCAGCAGCCGCGATGTGGGCCACTGGACAGATACGCAGTATTTT.

V gene TRBV11-3 combines with J gene TRBJ2-5; D perhaps matches TRBD1 (5 bases). The CDR3 sequence is 15 residues long. V lost 2 bases and J 0 bases, leaving 10 bases between the germline ends. Germline CDR1 and CDR2: SGHNT and YENEEA. CDR3 in DNA: TGTGCCAGCAGCTTAATCTTGGACAACCAAGAGACCCAGTACTTC. This encodes CASSLILDNQETQYF.

The chain uses TRBV11-3 and TRBJ1-1; possible D gene TRBD1, 6 bases. There are 12 residues in the CDR3. The V gene's germline CDR1 is SGHNT and CDR2 YENEEA. Trimming removed 5 bases from V and 11 bases from J, with 15 bases in between. The CDR3 nucleotides read TGTGCCAGCAGCGAACGGGACACTGGGGCTTTCTTT. It specifies CASSERDTGAFF.

The chain joins TRBV4-1 to TRBJ2-7; 7 nucleotides match TRBD1. The V gene end was trimmed by 5 bases and the J gene end by 2 bases; junction bases not matched to a gene: 9. Germline V lookup: CDR1 MGHRA, CDR2 YSYEKL. The CDR3 loop spans 15 amino acids. Here the CDR3 DNA reads TGCGCCAGCAGCGCACCTTCCGGGACAGCCTACGAGCAGTACTTC. Its protein product is CASSAPSGTAYEQYF.

The chain links TRBV6-4 to TRBJ2-1; D may be TRBD2 (5 bases). From germline, CDR1 is MRHNA and CDR2 SNTAGT. The CDR3 is 13 residues long. The V end was cut by 3 bases, the J end by 9 bases, with 12 bases between. CDR3 sequence: CASSESGYGEQFF. The CDR3 bases are TGTGCCAGCAGTGAATCGGGGTACGGTGAGCAGTTCTTC.

CDR3 nucleotides: TGTGCCAGCAGCTTCTACGAGGGGGCGACACTCCACGAGCAGTACTTC. Translation gives CASSFYEGATLHEQYF. This chain links TRBV11-3 with TRBJ2-7, with 7 positions matching TRBD1. Germline V gives CDR1 SGHNT, CDR2 YENEEA. This CDR3 comprises 16 residues. The J segment lost 5 bases and the V segment lost 3 bases, leaving 13 bases of the junction unmatched.

The chain combines TRBV9 with TRBJ2-5; D uncertain. Trimming took off 2 bases at V and 0 bases at J, with 5 bases between the two ends. Looked up from germline, CDR1 is SGDLS and CDR2 is YYNGEE. This CDR3 spans 13 amino acids. The CDR3, as DNA: TGTGCCAGCAGCGTCGGAGACCAAGAGACCCAGTACTTC. Its protein is CASSVGDQETQYF.

V gene TRBV5-1 combines with J gene TRBJ2-2; D unclear. Trimming removed 4 bases at V and 3 bases at J, with 7 bases between. This CDR3 comprises 13 residues. CDR1 is SGHRS and CDR2 is YFSETQ in the germline V gene. This CDR3 is CASSEDYTGELFF. For the CDR3, the DNA is TGCGCCAGCAGCGAGGATTACACCGGGGAGCTGTTTTTT.

V usage is TRBV5-5 and J usage is TRBJ2-3; tentatively, D is TRBD2 (5 bases). The CDR3 is 15 residues long. Germline CDR1 reads SGHKS; CDR2 reads YYEKEE (reference sequence). The V and J ends lost 1 base and 0 bases respectively, with 9 bases between them. The DNA of the CDR3 is TGTGCCAGCAGCTTGAGTGGACTGAGCACAGATACGCAGTATTTT. Translated, it gives CASSLSGLSTDTQYF.

The V call is TRBV28, the J call TRBJ2-7, with D possibly being TRBD2 (5 bases). This CDR3 is built from 15 residues. Germline-derived CDR1 and CDR2 are MDHEN and SYDVKM. V was shortened by 3 bases and J by 3 bases, with 15 bases between the two germline ends. CDR3 nucleotide sequence: TGTGCCAGCAGTTTCCGGACGGGGAAACTCTACGAGCAGTACTTC. Translation: CASSFRTGKLYEQYF. The full variable domain, completed using reference TRBV28 and TRBJ2-7, is DVKVTQSSRYLVKRTGEKVFLECVQDMDHENMFWYRQDPGLGLRLIYFSYDVKMKEKGDIPEGYSVSREKKERFSLILESASTNQTSMYLCASSFRTGKLYEQYFGPGTRLTVT.

The chain links TRBV19 to TRBJ1-4, with D perhaps TRBD1 (5 bases). V gave up 4 bases and J gave up 7 bases, with 19 bases separating them. The germline CDR1 and CDR2 sequences are LNHDA and SQIVND (reference sequence). CDR3 length equals 16 residues. DNA for the CDR3: TGTGCCAGTAGTACCTCCAGAGGGGAGGGTGGTGAAAAACTGTTTTTT. It is translated as CASSTSRGEGGEKLFF.

The chain employs TRBV10-2 and TRBJ1-1; a possible D gene is TRBD1 (6 bases). In germline, CDR1 is WSHSY, CDR2 SAAADI. The CDR3 runs 13 residues. The DNA for the CDR3 is TGCGCGAGCGGCGGACAGATGAACACTGAAGCTTTCTTT. It codes for CASGGQMNTEAFF.

This chain links TRBV19 with TRBJ1-1; TRBD1 might be the D (6 bases). V was trimmed by 6 bases and J by 3 bases, leaving 11 bases between them. This CDR3 spans 13 amino acids. Germline CDR1 LNHDA, CDR2 SQIVND (reference sequence). The DNA of the CDR3 is TGTGCCAGTAGACGGACAGCATACACTGAAGCTTTCTTT. This encodes CASRRTAYTEAFF.

The genes are TRBV7-8 and TRBJ1-1; the D is unclear. V lost 2 bases and J lost 5, with 9 bases in between. CDR1 SGHVS and CDR2 FQNEAQ come from the germline V gene. This CDR3 is 13 amino acids long. DNA of the CDR3: TGTGCCAGCAGCTTAAATGGTAGAACTGAAGCTTTCTTT. It is translated as CASSLNGRTEAFF.

The rearrangement links TRBV5-5 to TRBJ2-1, with TRBD2 matching over 7 bases. Germline-derived CDR1 and CDR2 are SGHKS and YYEKEE (reference sequence). V dropped 6 bases and J dropped 6; count of bases not matched to a gene: 3. The CDR3 runs to 12 residues. The CDR3: CASTPSGNEQFF. In DNA, the CDR3 is TGTGCCAGCACTCCTAGCGGCAATGAGCAGTTCTTC.

J is TRBJ2-3 and V is TRBV5-4; D is perhaps TRBD1 (6 bases). Trimming removed 7 bases from V and 5 bases from J, with 14 bases in between. The CDR3 sequence is 13 residues long. The germline CDR1 and CDR2 sequences are SGHNT and YYREEE (reference sequence). The CDR3 protein is CASRWGLEDTQYF. The DNA of the CDR3 is TGTGCCAGCCGTTGGGGGCTTGAAGATACGCAGTATTTT.

This clone was seen once. The chain employs TRBV18 and TRBJ1-2; 7 bases agree with TRBD1. CDR1 and CDR2 from the germline V gene are KGHSH and LQKENI. The ends lost 4 bases at V and 7 bases at J; junction bases unmatched: 6. The length of the CDR3 is 13 residues. The CDR3 is CASSQQGKGGYTF. The DNA of the CDR3 is TGTGCCAGCTCACAACAGGGGAAGGGTGGCTACACCTTC.

The V gene is TRBV9, the J gene TRBJ2-7; 7 bases fit TRBD2. V lost 6 bases and J lost 2; bases outside the gene matches: 14. The CDR3 covers 16 residues. The germline gives CDR1 SGDLS, CDR2 YYNGEE. The CDR3 bases are TGTGCCAGCACCCCCAGGGCACTAGCGTTCACCTACGAGCAGTACTTC. It yields the protein CASTPRALAFTYEQYF.

This sequence joins TRBV13 and TRBJ1-1; 8 bases are a match to TRBD1. With V trimmed by 5 bases and J by 4 bases, 6 bases remained unmatched. This CDR3 is built from 14 residues. Germline values: CDR1 PRHDT, CDR2 FYEKMQ (reference sequence). CDR3 in amino acids: CASSAVTGVTEAFF. DNA for the CDR3: TGTGCCAGCAGCGCCGTGACAGGGGTCACTGAAGCTTTCTTT. Full variable domain (outside the CDR3, taken from reference TRBV13 and TRBJ1-1): AAGVIQSPRHLIKEKRETATLKCYPIPRHDTVYWYQQGPGQDPQFLISFYEKMQSDKGSIPDRFSAQQFSDYHSELNMSSLELGDSALYFCASSAVTGVTEAFFGQGTRLTVV.

The chain links TRBV29-1 to TRBJ1-1; TRBD1 is a possible D gene (5 bases). The CDR3 has 13 amino acids. V shed 1 base and J shed 4 bases, with 10 bases lying between them. The germline V gene has CDR1 SQVTM and CDR2 ANQGSEA. Here the CDR3 reads CSVEVGVGTEAFF. The CDR3 DNA follows: TGCAGCGTTGAAGTAGGGGTTGGCACTGAAGCTTTCTTT.

This chain uses TRBV5-1 with TRBJ2-7; D gene uncertain. CDR3 length: 11 residues. Germline CDR1 SGHRS, CDR2 YFSETQ. V lost 0 bases and J 6 bases, leaving 4 bases between the germline ends. For the CDR3, the DNA is TGCGCCAGCAGCTTGGCGGGCGAGCAGTACTTC. It encodes CASSLAGEQYF.

This rearrangement joins TRBV2 to TRBJ1-2; 12 positions agree with TRBD1. The junction had 5 bases not matched to a gene; V was cut back by 2 bases and J by 7 bases. CDR3 size: 15 residues. The V gene's germline CDR1 is SNHLY and CDR2 FYNNEI. The CDR3 sequence is CASSEHGTGGSGYTF. Written as DNA, the CDR3 is TGTGCCAGCAGTGAACATGGGACAGGGGGCTCTGGCTACACCTTC.

The chain combines TRBV5-1 with TRBJ2-7, with a weak D call TRBD1 (6 bases). Looked up from germline, CDR1 is SGHRS and CDR2 is YFSETQ. This CDR3 is 14 amino acids long. Trimming took 4 bases from V and 5 from J, leaving 16 bases between them. Here the CDR3 DNA reads TGCGCCAGCAGCCCGGACAGCCAGTTAAACGAGCAGTACTTC. Protein: CASSPDSQLNEQYF.

This chain links TRBV29-1 with TRBJ1-1, with 7 bases identical to TRBD1. The CDR3 loop spans 18 amino acids. In germline, CDR1 is SQVTM, CDR2 ANQGSEA. V lost 7 bases, J lost 0 bases, and 20 bases stayed unmatched. DNA for the CDR3: TGCAGCGGTACCGCGATCCGGACAGGAAAGATTATGAACACTGAAGCTTTCTTT. Protein product: CSGTAIRTGKIMNTEAFF.

The J gene is TRBJ2-5, the V gene TRBV28, with D uncertain. Germline-derived CDR1 and CDR2 are MDHEN and SYDVKM. CDR3 length equals 12 residues. The V end was cut by 6 bases, the J end by 5 bases, with 10 bases between. CDR3 sequence (DNA): TGTGCCAGCAGCCCGAACCGGGAGACCCAGTACTTC. Amino acid sequence: CASSPNRETQYF.